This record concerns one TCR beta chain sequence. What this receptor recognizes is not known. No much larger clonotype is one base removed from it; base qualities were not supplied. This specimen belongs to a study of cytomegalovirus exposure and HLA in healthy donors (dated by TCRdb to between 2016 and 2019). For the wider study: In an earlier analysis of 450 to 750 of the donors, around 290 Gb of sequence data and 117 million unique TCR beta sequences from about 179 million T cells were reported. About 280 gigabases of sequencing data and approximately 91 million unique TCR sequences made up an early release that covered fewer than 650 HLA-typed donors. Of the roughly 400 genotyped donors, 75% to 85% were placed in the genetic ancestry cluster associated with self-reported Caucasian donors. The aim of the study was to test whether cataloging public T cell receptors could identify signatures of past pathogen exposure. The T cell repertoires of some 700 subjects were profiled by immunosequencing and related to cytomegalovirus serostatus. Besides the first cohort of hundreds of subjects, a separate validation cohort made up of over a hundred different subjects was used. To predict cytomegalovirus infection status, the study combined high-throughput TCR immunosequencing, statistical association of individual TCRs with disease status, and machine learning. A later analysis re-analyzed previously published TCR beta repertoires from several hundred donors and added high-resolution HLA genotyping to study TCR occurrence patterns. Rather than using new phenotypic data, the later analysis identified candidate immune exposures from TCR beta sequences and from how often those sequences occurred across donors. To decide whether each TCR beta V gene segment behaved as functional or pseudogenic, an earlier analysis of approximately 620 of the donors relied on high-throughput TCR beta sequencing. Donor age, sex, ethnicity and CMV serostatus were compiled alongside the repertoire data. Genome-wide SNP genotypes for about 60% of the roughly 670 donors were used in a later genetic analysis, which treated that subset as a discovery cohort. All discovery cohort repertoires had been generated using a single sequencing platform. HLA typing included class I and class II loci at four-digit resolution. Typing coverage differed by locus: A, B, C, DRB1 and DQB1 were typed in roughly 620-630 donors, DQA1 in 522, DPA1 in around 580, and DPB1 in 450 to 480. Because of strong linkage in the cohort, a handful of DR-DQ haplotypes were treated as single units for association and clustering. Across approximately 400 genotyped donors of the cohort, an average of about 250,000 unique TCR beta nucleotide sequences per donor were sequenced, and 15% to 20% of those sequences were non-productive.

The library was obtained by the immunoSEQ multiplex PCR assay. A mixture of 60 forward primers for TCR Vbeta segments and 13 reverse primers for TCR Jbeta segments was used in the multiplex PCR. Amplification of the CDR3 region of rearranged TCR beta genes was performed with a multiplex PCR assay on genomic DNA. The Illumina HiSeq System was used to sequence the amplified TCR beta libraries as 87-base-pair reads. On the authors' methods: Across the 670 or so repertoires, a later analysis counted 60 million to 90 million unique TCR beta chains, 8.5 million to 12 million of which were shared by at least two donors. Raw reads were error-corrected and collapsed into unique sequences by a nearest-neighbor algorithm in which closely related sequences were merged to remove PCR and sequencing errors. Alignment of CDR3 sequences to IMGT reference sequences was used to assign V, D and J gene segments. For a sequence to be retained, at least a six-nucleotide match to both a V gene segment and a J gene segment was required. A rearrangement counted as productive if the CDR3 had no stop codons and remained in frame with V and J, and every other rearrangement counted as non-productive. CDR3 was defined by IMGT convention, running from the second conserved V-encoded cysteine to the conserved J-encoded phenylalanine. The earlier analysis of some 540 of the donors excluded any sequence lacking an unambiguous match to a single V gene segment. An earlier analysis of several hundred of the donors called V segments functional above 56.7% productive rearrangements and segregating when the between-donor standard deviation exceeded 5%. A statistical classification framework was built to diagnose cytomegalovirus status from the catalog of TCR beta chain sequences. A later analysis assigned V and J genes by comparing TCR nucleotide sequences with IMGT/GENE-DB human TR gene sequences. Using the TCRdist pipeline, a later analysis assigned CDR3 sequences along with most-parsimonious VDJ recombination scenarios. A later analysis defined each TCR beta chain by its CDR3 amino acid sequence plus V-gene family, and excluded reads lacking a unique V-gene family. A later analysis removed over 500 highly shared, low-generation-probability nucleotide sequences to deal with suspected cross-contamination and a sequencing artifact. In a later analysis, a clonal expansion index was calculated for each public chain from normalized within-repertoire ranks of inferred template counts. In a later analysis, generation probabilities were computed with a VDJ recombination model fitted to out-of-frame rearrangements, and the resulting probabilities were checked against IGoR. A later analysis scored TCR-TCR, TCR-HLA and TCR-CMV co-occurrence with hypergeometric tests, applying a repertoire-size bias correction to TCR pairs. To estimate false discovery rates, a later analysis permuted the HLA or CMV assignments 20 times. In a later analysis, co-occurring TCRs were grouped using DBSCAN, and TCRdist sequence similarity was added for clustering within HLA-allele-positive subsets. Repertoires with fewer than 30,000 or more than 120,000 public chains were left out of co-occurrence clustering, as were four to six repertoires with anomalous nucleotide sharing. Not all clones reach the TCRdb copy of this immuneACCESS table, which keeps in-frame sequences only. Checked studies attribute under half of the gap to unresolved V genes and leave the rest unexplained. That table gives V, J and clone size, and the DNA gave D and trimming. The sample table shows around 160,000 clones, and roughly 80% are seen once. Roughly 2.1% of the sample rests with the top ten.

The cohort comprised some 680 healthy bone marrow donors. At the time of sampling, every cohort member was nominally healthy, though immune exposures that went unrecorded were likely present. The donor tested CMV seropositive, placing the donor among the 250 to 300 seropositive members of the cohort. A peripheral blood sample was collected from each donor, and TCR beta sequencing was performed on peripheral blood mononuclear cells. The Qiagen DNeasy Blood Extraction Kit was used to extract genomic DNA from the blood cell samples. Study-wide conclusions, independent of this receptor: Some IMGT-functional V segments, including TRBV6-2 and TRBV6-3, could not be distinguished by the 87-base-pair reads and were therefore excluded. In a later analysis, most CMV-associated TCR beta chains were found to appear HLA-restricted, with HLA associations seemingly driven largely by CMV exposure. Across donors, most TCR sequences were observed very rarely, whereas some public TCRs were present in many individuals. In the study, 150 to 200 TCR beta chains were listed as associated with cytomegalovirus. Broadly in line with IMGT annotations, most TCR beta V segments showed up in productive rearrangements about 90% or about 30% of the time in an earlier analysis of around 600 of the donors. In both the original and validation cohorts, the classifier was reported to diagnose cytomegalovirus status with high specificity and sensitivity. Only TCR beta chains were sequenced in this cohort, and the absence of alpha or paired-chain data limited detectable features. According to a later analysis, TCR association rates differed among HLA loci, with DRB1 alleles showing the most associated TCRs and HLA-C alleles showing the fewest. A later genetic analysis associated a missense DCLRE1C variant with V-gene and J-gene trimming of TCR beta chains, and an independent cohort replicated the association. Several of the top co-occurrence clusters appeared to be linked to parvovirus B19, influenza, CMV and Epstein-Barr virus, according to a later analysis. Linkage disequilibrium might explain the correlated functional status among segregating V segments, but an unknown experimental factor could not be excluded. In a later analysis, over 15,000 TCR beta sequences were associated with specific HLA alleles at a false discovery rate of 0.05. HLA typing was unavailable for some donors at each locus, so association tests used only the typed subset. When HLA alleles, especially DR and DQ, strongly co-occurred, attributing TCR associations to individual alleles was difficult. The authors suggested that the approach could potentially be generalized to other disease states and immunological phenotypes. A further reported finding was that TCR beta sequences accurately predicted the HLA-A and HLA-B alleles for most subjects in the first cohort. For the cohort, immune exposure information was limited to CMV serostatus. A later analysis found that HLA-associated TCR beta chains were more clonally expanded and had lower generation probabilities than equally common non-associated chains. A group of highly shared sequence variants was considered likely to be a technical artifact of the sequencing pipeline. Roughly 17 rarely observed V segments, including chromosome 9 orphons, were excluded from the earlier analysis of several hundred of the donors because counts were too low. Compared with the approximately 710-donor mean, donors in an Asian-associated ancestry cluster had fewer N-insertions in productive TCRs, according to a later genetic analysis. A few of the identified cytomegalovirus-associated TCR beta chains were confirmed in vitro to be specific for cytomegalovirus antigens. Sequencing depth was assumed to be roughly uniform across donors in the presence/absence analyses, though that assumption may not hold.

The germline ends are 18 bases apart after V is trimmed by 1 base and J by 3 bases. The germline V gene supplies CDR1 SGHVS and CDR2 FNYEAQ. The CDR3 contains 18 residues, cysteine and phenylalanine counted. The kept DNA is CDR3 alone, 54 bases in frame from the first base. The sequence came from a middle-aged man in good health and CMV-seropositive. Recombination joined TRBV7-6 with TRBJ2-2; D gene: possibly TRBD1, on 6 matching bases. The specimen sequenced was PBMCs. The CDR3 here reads CASSLGPAAAGDTGELFF. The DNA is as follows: TGTGCCAGCAGCTTAGGGCCTGCTGCGGCAGGGGACACCGGGGAGCTGTTTTTT.